This T cell receptor (beta chain) was identified during a study of CD8 T cells in ankylosing spondylitis. Study outcomes and limitations: Disease-linked clones displayed a CD8+ phenotype and appeared relatively rarely in peripheral blood. Enrichment of disease-linked clones was reportedly significant in matched ankylosing spondylitis synovial fluid.

About this clonotype: Its antigen is currently unknown.

The V segment lost 2 bases and the J segment 12 bases; nucleotides outside the gene matches: 14. This CDR3 is 16 amino acids long. CDR1 MNHEY and CDR2 SVGEGT come from the germline V gene. Quantitative 5'-RACE with molecular barcodes produced the TCR beta libraries. TCRdb processed the 5' RACE reads anew with MiXCR; each CDR3 protein has one entry. The sample shows hundreds of thousands of distinct CDR3 sequences, less than 25% of them seen only once. The rearrangement links TRBV6-2 or TRBV6-3 to TRBJ2-1; 9 nucleotides align to TRBD1. Sequencing was done on a sample of blood, either unsorted or a sorted T cell fraction (not recorded which). This receptor was identified in a female donor with ankylosing spondylitis or in good health (not recorded which). As DNA, the CDR3 is TGTGCCAGCAGTTACGCGCCGGGACAGGGTCAAATTGGGCAGTTCTTC. Its protein is CASSYAPGQGQIGQFF.